Described below is a single TCR beta chain sequence and its context. The specificity of this receptor is unknown. No much larger clone exists at a distance of one base, and base qualities are not known. The donors were healthy, HIV-negative adults with no recently reported acute infections or vaccinations. All donors were Caucasian adults living in Nashville, Tennessee, USA. For unsorted samples, about 90 million PBMCs were counted and genomic DNA was extracted with the QIAamp DNA Blood Mini kit. After blood collection by leukapheresis, PBMCs were isolated using Ficoll-Histopaque density gradient centrifugation and then cryopreserved in the vapor phase of liquid nitrogen. Using the deep immunoSEQ assay, multiplex PCR amplified TCR CDR3 regions from genomic DNA. Extracted genomic DNA from each cell subset was spread evenly across all wells of several immunoSEQ 96-well plates, with each plate serving as a replicate. For unsorted PBMC, each replicate PCR was loaded with approximately 300 ng genomic DNA, equivalent to around 30,000 T cell genomes. Genomic DNA from unsorted PBMC was sequenced over ten immunoSEQ deep assay plates. The purified libraries were quantified using a Qubit 3.0 fluorometer, sized with a Bioanalyzer 2100, and then quantified again using the KAPA Library Quantification kit. Each immunoSEQ 96-well plate was sequenced on its own single-read 150-cycle Illumina NextSeq 550 flow cell. The published analysis was carried out like this. Because the immunoSEQ output held only junctional sequences and lacked quality scores, the filtering could not match the filtering applied to full-length reads. To assign V/J genes and CDR3, sequences were annotated using PyIR, a Python wrapper for IgBLAST v1.9, with IMGT germline references. Reads were filtered out if the reads had weak V/J assignments (E-value above 1e-6), no CDR3, stop codons, out-of-frame junctions, or ambiguous translated residues. V3J clonotypes were defined by identical inferred V gene, J gene, and CDR3 amino acid sequence. Percentage overlap between repertoires was computed as shared unique clonotypes divided by the size of the smaller repertoire. Richness of each repertoire was evaluated using RTK rarefaction, the Chao1 estimator, and Recon v2.1 estimates of unobserved clonotypes. TCRdb limited this immuneACCESS table to in-frame rearrangements with V and J called. A share of clones is missing; checked studies link under half to unresolved V genes, and the rest is unexplained. For V, J and clone size, that table is used; D and trimming come from the DNA. For this sample the table gives about 460,000 clones, of which 60% to 80% were detected only once. Around 12% of the sample is held by the ten biggest clonotypes.

This entry belongs to a study of shared clonotypes between healthy human individuals (dated by TCRdb to about 2020). The study in broad terms: A few men and two women, aged 18 to 49 years, made up the cohort. To estimate repertoire size and how much clonotype sharing occurs between individuals, the study deeply sequenced the blood TCR repertoires of roughly 5 healthy adults. To increase sequencing depth and limit assay-specific biases, different laboratories used diverse techniques to prepare libraries and sequence TCR repertoires. Between about 0.9 and 8.9 billion PBMCs per donor were obtained by leukapheresis.

The CDR3 numbers 13 residues from cysteine through phenylalanine. The kept DNA is CDR3 alone, 39 bases in frame from the first base. According to the germline V gene, CDR1 reads KGHSH and CDR2 reads LQKENI. The trim is 2 bases for V and 5 bases for J, with a gap of 9 bases between the germline ends. The investigation overall reported the following: Based on pairwise subsampling, the degree of clonotype sharing among donors was expected to be affected by sequencing depth. The genetic and exposure-history diversity represented was limited by the small number of donors. Sampling was restricted to blood, and TCR repertoires in tissue are likely to differ from TCR repertoires in blood.

Material for sequencing was PBMCs. The sequence links TRBV18 to TRBJ1-1; the D gene assignment is ambiguous. This TCR derives from a woman aged 40 to 50 in good health. Some clones in this sample may be carry-over from other donors' samples. The CDR3 here reads CASSPGVGTEAFF. The sequenced DNA: TGTGCCAGCTCACCAGGGGTCGGGACTGAAGCTTTCTTT.